These 17 T cell receptor beta chains were sequenced from one sample in a study of T cells expressing NK-cell markers. TCRdb reprocessed the 5' RACE reads and keeps a single row for each CDR3 protein, giving no DNA. This sample's table has about 440,000 distinct CDR3 sequences. Input material: blood T cells: a sorted CD56 or NKG2C T cell subset, CD4+ or CD8+ T cells, or bulk PBMC T cells (not recorded which). The origin of the receptors is a woman between 18 and 70 years old in good health.

The chain is built from TRBV6-1 and TRBJ1-2. Germline V gene data show CDR1 as MNHNS and CDR2 as SASEGT. CDR3 length equals 12 residues. The CDR3 sequence: CASSKGNYGYTF.

The J gene is TRBJ2-1, the V gene TRBV29-1; TCRdb's D call, TRBD2, is unchecked because there is no DNA. CDR1 is SQVTM and CDR2 is ANQGSEA in the germline V gene. This CDR3 has 15 residues. The CDR3 protein is CSLRGLGRAYNEQFF.

This rearrangement joins TRBV29-1 to TRBJ1-5. The CDR3 extends over 11 amino acids. CDR1 is SQVTM and CDR2 is ANQGSEA in the germline V gene. The CDR3 reads CSVRDRQPQHF.

V and J are TRBV19 and TRBJ2-1; lacking DNA, the TRBD1 call made by TCRdb goes unchecked. Germline assignment: CDR1 LNHDA and CDR2 SQIVND (reference sequence). The CDR3 is 14 amino acids. The CDR3 sequence is CASSIELNRARQFF.

This sequence joins TRBV20-1 and TRBJ2-1; TCRdb selects TRBD1, and the lack of DNA leaves this call unchecked. Germline CDR1 and CDR2: DFQATT and SNEGSKA (reference sequence). The length of the CDR3 is 14 residues. CDR3 region: CSASLGTGGNEQFF.

The V and J genes are TRBV6-5 and TRBJ1-6; TCRdb outputs TRBD1, but without DNA this stays unchecked. The germline gives CDR1 MNHEY, CDR2 SVGAGI. The CDR3 runs 19 residues. The CDR3: CASSFGTARTGNSNSPLHF.

The rearrangement uses TRBV5-5 and TRBJ1-1. Germline CDR1 and CDR2: SGHKS and YYEKEE (reference sequence). The CDR3 sequence is 14 residues long. CDR3 residues: CASSFPAEALEAFF.

The gene calls are TRBV29-1 and TRBJ2-7; TCRdb's D call of TRBD1 is untestable without DNA. Germline V gene data show CDR1 as SQVTM and CDR2 as ANQGSEA. This CDR3 contains 13 residues. CDR3 region: CSVVVQGFYEQYF.

The chain has TRBV28 and TRBJ2-7; TCRdb outputs TRBD2, but without DNA this stays unchecked. This CDR3 has 16 amino acids. Germline V CDR1 and CDR2: MDHEN, SYDVKM. The chain's CDR3 is CASSYPTSGMVYEQYF.

The chain links TRBV20-1 to TRBJ1-6. CDR1 DFQATT and CDR2 SNEGSKA come from the germline V gene (reference sequence). This CDR3 region has 16 residues. The CDR3 loop reads CSARQAKGPDNSPLHF.

The V call is TRBV20-1, the J call TRBJ2-3. The germline V gene has CDR1 DFQATT and CDR2 SNEGSKA (reference sequence). This CDR3 contains 15 residues. The CDR3 loop reads CSASSLHLGTDTQYF.

The chain employs TRBV6-1 and TRBJ1-1; TCRdb's D gene call, TRBD1, goes unchecked for lack of DNA. CDR1 is MNHNS and CDR2 is SASEGT in the germline V gene. This CDR3 spans 15 amino acids. CDR3 in amino acids: CASSEGGTDYTEAFF.

The rearrangement joins TRBV4-1 to TRBJ1-1. The CDR3 has 13 amino acids. Germline V gene lookup returns CDR1 MGHRA and CDR2 YSYEKL. CDR3 residues: CASSLRSPTEAFF.

The chain employs TRBV24-1 and TRBJ2-3; the D call of TRBD2 rests on TCRdb alone, since no DNA is present to check it. Germline-derived CDR1 and CDR2 are KGHDR and SFDVKD. This CDR3 has 17 residues. CDR3 loop: CATSERTSGRATDTQYF.

V gene TRBV7-2 combines with J gene TRBJ2-4; TCRdb's D gene call, TRBD1, goes unchecked for lack of DNA. CDR1 SGHTA and CDR2 FQGNSA come from the germline V gene. CDR3 length equals 15 residues. CDR3 in amino acids: CASSPGGLAKNIQYF.

CDR3 residues: CASSYVDRNTEAFF. V gene TRBV6-5 combines with J gene TRBJ1-1. This CDR3 is built from 14 residues. CDR1 and CDR2 from the germline V gene are MNHEY and SVGAGI.

The chain employs TRBV27 and TRBJ1-1; the D gene TCRdb calls, TRBD1, cannot be checked with no DNA. This CDR3 contains 13 residues. From germline, CDR1 is MNHEY and CDR2 SMNVEV (reference sequence). The CDR3 sequence: CASSLSQGTEAFF.